Reported below is one TCR beta chain. Sequenced by immunoSEQ multiplex PCR; TCRdb stores in-frame clones only, minus some. The table has some 60,000 clones, around nine tenths seen once; the top ten hold 7.4%. This record belongs to a study of blood T cell repertoires in COVID-19. Across the whole study: Sample material is recorded as cDNA or gDNA derived from T cells, B-cell-depleted T cells, or PBMCs.

The germline CDR1 and CDR2 sequences are SGHRS and YFSETQ. V dropped 4 bases and J dropped 4 bases, with 17 bases sitting between them. The CDR3 is made up of 16 amino acids. The specimen sequenced was peripheral blood. V gene TRBV5-1 combines with J gene TRBJ1-4; perhaps TRBD1 as D (5 bases). The sequence was collected from a human donor with active COVID-19. The donor label of this sample is uncertain. CDR3: CASSVSPQEINEKLFF. The CDR3 DNA is TGCGCCAGCAGCGTTTCCCCACAGGAGATTAATGAAAAACTGTTTTTT.